The 15 T cell receptor beta chains listed next were all sequenced from one sample in a study of blood T cell repertoires in COVID-19. This table comes from immunoSEQ multiplex PCR, and its TCRdb copy is limited to in-frame clones, with some not included. This sample yields around 300,000 clones, of which about nine tenths are seen a single time; less than 1% belongs to the top ten. Source material: peripheral blood. The receptors originated from a woman aged 40 to 50 who had recovered from COVID-19.

The rearrangement uses TRBV7-3 and TRBJ1-4; 7 bases are a match to TRBD1. Looked up from germline, CDR1 is SGHTA and CDR2 is FQGTGA. The V segment lost 2 bases and the J segment 3 bases; nucleotides outside the gene matches: 3. The CDR3 consists of 15 residues. CDR3 nucleotides: TGTGCCAGCAGCTTACAGGGGGTGCCTAATGAAAAACTGTTTTTT. It yields the protein CASSLQGVPNEKLFF.

The J gene is TRBJ2-3, the V gene TRBV30, with D possibly being TRBD2 (6 bases). Per the germline V gene, CDR1 is GTSNPN and CDR2 is SVGIG (reference sequence). The CDR3 length is 14 residues. The V and J ends lost 8 bases and 0 bases respectively, with 15 bases between them. This CDR3 is CAVVTGTSTDTQYF. The CDR3 nucleotides read TGTGCCGTAGTCACCGGGACTAGCACAGATACGCAGTATTTT.

This clone has a single count. The chain has TRBV4-1 and TRBJ1-5; D gene ambiguous. Trimming removed 4 bases from V and 0 bases from J, with 10 bases in between. The CDR3 totals 15 residues. Germline V lookup: CDR1 MGHRA, CDR2 YSYEKL. CDR3 DNA: TGCGCCAGCAGCCCGTCACTTAATAGCAATCAGCCCCAGCATTTT. Its translation: CASSPSLNSNQPQHF.

V and J are TRBV6-5 and TRBJ1-1; 7 positions agree with TRBD1. V dropped 2 bases and J dropped 3; count of bases not matched to a gene: 6. Germline CDR1 reads MNHEY; CDR2 reads SVGAGI. The CDR3 extends over 15 amino acids. CDR3 loop: CASSYEVRGDTEAFF. CDR3 coding DNA: TGTGCCAGCAGTTACGAGGTCAGGGGGGACACTGAAGCTTTCTTT.

The J gene is TRBJ2-7, the V gene TRBV6-5; perhaps TRBD1 as D (6 bases). V was shortened by 2 bases and J by 6 bases, with 11 bases between the two germline ends. Per germline, CDR1 MNHEY and CDR2 SVGAGI. The CDR3 is made up of 13 amino acids. In nucleotides, the CDR3 is TGTGCCAGCAGTTACAGTGGGGGCGGCGAGCAGTACTTC. It is translated as CASSYSGGGEQYF.

This rearrangement joins TRBV5-1 to TRBJ1-4; D unresolved. This CDR3 is built from 15 residues. Trimming shortened V by 4 bases and J by 7 bases, and 17 bases separated the two germline ends. The germline V gene has CDR1 SGHRS and CDR2 YFSETQ. CDR3 in amino acids: CASSLSGRSPEKLFF. The CDR3 nucleotides are TGCGCCAGCAGCCTCTCCGGCAGGTCTCCTGAAAAACTGTTTTTT.

The genes are TRBV9 and TRBJ2-5, with D perhaps TRBD2 (5 bases). This CDR3 spans 13 amino acids. Germline loops: CDR1 SGDLS, CDR2 YYNGEE. V was shortened by 2 bases and J by 2 bases, with 7 bases between the two germline ends. The CDR3 spells CASSVGVQETQYF. CDR3 bases: TGTGCCAGCAGCGTCGGGGTTCAAGAGACCCAGTACTTC.

The chain recombines TRBV3-1 (or the pseudogene TRBV3-2) with TRBJ2-3; D is undetermined. V lost 2 bases and J lost 2, with 11 bases in between. The CDR3 spans 15 residues. Germline CDR1 and CDR2: LGHDT and YNNKEL (reference sequence). In nucleotides, the CDR3 is TGTGCCAGCAGCCAAACCCCAATAGTCACAGATACGCAGTATTTT. It is translated as CASSQTPIVTDTQYF.

This clone was detected a few times. V usage is TRBV24-1 and J usage is TRBJ2-2, with 8 bases identical to TRBD1. This CDR3 contains 18 residues. V lost 5 bases, J lost 2 bases, and 12 bases stayed unmatched. Germline values: CDR1 KGHDR, CDR2 SFDVKD. CDR3 loop: CATSASTGVLTNTGELFF. The CDR3, as DNA: TGTGCCACCAGTGCCTCGACAGGGGTCCTAACAAACACCGGGGAGCTGTTTTTT.

The chain has TRBV29-1 and TRBJ1-2; D gene uncertain. V shed 6 bases and J shed 7 bases, with 15 bases lying between them. Germline V lookup: CDR1 SQVTM, CDR2 ANQGSEA. This CDR3 contains 12 residues. The CDR3 DNA is TGCAGCGTACAGAGCCGCGCCGTTGGCTACACCTTC. The encoded protein is CSVQSRAVGYTF. Complete variable domain (other parts from reference TRBV29-1 and TRBJ1-2): SAVISQKPSRDICQRGTSLTIQCQVDSQVTMMFWYRQQPGQSLTLIATANQGSEATYESGFVIDKFPISRPNLTFSTLTVSNMSPEDSSIYLCSVQSRAVGYTFGSGTRLTVV.

V is TRBV2 and J is TRBJ2-1, with TRBD2 matching 13 bases. In germline, CDR1 is SNHLY, CDR2 FYNNEI. J gave up 7 bases and V 7 bases, and 7 bases lay outside the gene matches. The CDR3 has 15 residues. The DNA of the CDR3 is TGTGCCAGCAAAACCGGGACTAGCGGGACAAATGAGCAGTTCTTC. This sequence encodes CASKTGTSGTNEQFF.

The genes are TRBV6-6 and TRBJ2-7, with TRBD1 identical over 11 bases. J lost 2 bases, V lost 8 bases, and 2 bases had no gene match. CDR1 and CDR2 (germline): MNHNY, SVGAGI (reference sequence). The CDR3 totals 13 residues. The CDR3 coding sequence is TGTGCCAGCCGGACAGGGGGCCCCTACGAGCAGTACTTC. This translates into CASRTGGPYEQYF.

J is TRBJ1-1 and V is TRBV27, with D possibly being TRBD1 (5 bases). With 2 bases removed from V and 5 bases from J, the gap between germline ends came to 9 bases. Germline CDR1 and CDR2: MNHEY and SMNVEV (reference sequence). This CDR3 contains 13 residues. In DNA form, the CDR3 reads TGTGCCAGCAGTTTAGCTCAGGGTACTGAAGCTTTCTTT. Residues: CASSLAQGTEAFF.

J is TRBJ2-7 and V is TRBV4-2; D is perhaps TRBD1 (7 bases). Trimming shortened V by 0 bases and J by 1 base, and 13 bases separated the two germline ends. CDR1 and CDR2 (germline): LGHNA, YNFKEQ. The CDR3 contains 16 residues. The CDR3 DNA reads as TGTGCCAGCAGCCAAGATCGCGGGACAGTTTCCTACGAGCAGTACTTC. Translating it yields CASSQDRGTVSYEQYF.

DNA of the CDR3: TGTGCCAGCAGTACAGGGGGAGGCGGTCAGCCCCAGCATTTT. Translated: CASSTGGGGQPQHF. This chain joins TRBV2 and TRBJ1-5; 8 positions match TRBD1. Per the germline V gene, CDR1 is SNHLY and CDR2 is FYNNEI. V trimming: 5 bases; J trimming: 6 bases; junction bases outside the gene matches: 6. This CDR3 has 14 residues.